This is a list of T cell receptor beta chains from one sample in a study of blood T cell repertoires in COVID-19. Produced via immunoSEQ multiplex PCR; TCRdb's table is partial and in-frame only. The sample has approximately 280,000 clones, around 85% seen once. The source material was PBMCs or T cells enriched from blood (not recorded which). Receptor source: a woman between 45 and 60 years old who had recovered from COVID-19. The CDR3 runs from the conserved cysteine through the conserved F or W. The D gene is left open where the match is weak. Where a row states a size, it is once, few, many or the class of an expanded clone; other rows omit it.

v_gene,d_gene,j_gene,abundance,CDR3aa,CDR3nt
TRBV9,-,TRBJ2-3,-,CASSVELDTQYF,TGTGCCAGCAGCGTGGAGTTGGATACGCAGTATTTT
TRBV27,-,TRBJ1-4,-,CASRGEKLFF,TGTGCCAGCAGGGGCGAAAAACTGTTTTTT
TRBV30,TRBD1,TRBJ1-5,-,CAWSTGQGNQPQHF,TGTGCCTGGAGTACGGGACAGGGGAATCAGCCCCAGCATTTT
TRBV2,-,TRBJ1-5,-,CASNTGSGNQPQHF,TGTGCCAGCAATACAGGGTCGGGCAATCAGCCCCAGCATTTT
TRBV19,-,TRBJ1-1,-,CASSINMNTEAFF,TGTGCCAGTAGTATAAACATGAACACTGAAGCTTTCTTT
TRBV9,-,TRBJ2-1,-,CASSVAGVSYNEQFF,TGTGCCAGCAGCGTAGCAGGGGTCTCCTACAATGAGCAGTTCTTC
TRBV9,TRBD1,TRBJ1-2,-,CASSPTGVYGYTF,TGTGCCAGCTCCCCAACAGGGGTCTATGGCTACACCTTC
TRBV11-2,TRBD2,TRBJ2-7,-,CASTLAGPYEQYF,TGTGCCAGCACTTTAGCGGGACCCTACGAGCAGTACTTC
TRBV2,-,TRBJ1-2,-,CASKEGGNSNYGYTF,TGTGCCAGCAAGGAGGGGGGGAACTCTAACTATGGCTACACCTTC
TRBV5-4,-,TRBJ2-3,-,CASSFGQGGDTQYF,TGTGCCAGCAGCTTTGGCCAGGGTGGAGATACGCAGTATTTT
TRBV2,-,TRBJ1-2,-,CASSPFVWTPLNYGYTF,TGTGCCAGCAGCCCCTTCGTATGGACACCCTTAAACTATGGCTACACCTTC
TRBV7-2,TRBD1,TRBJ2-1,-,CASSPTTGGREFF,TGTGCCAGCAGCCCCACGACAGGGGGCAGGGAGTTCTTC
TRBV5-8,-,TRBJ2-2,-,CAIRRGTGELFF,TGTGCCATCCGCCGGGGTACCGGGGAGCTGTTTTTT
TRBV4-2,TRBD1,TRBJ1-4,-,CASSPLTGSGVGKLFF,TGTGCCAGCAGCCCGCTGACAGGGTCCGGGGTCGGAAAACTGTTTTTT
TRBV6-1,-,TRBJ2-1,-,CASSDLGRSTGEQFF,TGTGCCAGCAGTGATCTTGGACGCTCAACGGGGGAGCAGTTCTTC
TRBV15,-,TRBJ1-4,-,CATSRDKGGGWSNEKLFF,TGTGCCACCAGCAGAGATAAGGGGGGGGGATGGTCTAATGAAAAACTGTTTTTT
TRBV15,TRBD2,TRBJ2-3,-,CATSIGRMRDTQYF,TGTGCCACCAGCATCGGGAGGATGAGAGATACGCAGTATTTT
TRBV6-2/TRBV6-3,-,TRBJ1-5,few,CASSYSGRGQPQHF,TGTGCCAGCAGTTATAGCGGGAGGGGTCAGCCCCAGCATTTT
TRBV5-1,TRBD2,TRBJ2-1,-,CASSFASGGAGNEQFF,TGCGCCAGCAGCTTTGCTAGCGGGGGGGCCGGCAATGAGCAGTTCTTC
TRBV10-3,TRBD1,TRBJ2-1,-,CAIRETGQGLEYEQFF,TGTGCCATCAGAGAAACAGGACAGGGGCTTGAGTATGAGCAGTTCTTC
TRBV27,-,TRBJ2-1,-,CASRRISYNEQFF,TGTGCCAGCAGGAGGATCTCCTACAATGAGCAGTTCTTC
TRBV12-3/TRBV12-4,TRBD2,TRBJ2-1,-,CASSLSERGQFF,TGTGCCAGCAGTTTAAGCGAGCGGGGGCAGTTCTTC
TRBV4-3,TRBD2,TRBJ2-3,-,CASSQAQTSGTDTQYF,TGCGCCAGCAGCCAAGCCCAGACTAGCGGGACCGATACGCAGTATTTT
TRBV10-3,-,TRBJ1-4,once,CAISDENRSNEKLFF,TGTGCCATCAGTGACGAGAACAGGAGTAATGAAAAACTGTTTTTT
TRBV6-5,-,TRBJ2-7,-,CAPVLTDLSYEQYF,TGTGCTCCAGTTCTTACAGATCTTTCCTACGAGCAGTACTTC
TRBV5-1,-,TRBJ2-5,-,CASSLDSVRETQYF,TGCGCCAGCAGCTTGGATTCAGTGAGGGAGACCCAGTACTTC
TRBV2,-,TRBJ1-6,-,CASSGTVNSPLHF,TGTGCCAGCAGTGGGACAGTTAATTCACCCCTCCACTTT
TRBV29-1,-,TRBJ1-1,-,CSVWRADAFF,TGCAGCGTTTGGAGGGCAGACGCTTTCTTT
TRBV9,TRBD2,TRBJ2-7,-,CASSPLGTSKDEQYF,TGTGCCAGCAGCCCCCTCGGGACTAGCAAAGACGAGCAGTACTTC
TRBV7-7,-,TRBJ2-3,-,CASSHSSGGTDTQYF,TGTGCCAGCAGCCACAGTTCGGGCGGGACAGATACGCAGTATTTT
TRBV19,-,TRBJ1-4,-,CASNDGNEKLFF,TGTGCCAGTAACGACGGGAATGAAAAACTGTTTTTT
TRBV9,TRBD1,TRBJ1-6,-,CASSVAEGGRHNSPLHF,TGTGCCAGCAGCGTAGCGGAAGGGGGCAGACATAATTCACCCCTCCACTTT
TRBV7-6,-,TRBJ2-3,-,CASGSLADTQYF,TGTGCCAGCGGGAGTCTGGCAGATACGCAGTATTTT
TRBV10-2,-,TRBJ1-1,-,CASSTGGTEAFF,TGCGCCAGCAGTACCGGGGGGACTGAAGCTTTCTTT
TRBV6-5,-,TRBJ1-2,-,CASSYDTLGYGYTF,TGTGCCAGCAGTTACGACACGCTTGGCTATGGCTACACCTTC
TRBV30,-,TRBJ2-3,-,CAWNPGTDTQYF,TGTGCCTGGAATCCGGGGACAGATACGCAGTATTTT
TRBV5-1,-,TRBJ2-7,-,CASSLQGYEQYF,TGCGCCAGCAGCCTACAGGGCTACGAGCAGTACTTC
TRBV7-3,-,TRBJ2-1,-,CASSSEGTPGNNEQFF,TGTGCCAGCAGCTCCGAAGGGACTCCGGGGAACAATGAGCAGTTCTTC
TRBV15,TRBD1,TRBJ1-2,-,CATSGRGYGYTF,TGTGCCACCAGCGGCAGGGGGTATGGCTACACCTTC
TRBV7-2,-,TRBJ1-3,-,CASSLVPKIYSGNTIYF,TGTGCCAGCAGCTTAGTCCCTAAAATATACTCTGGAAACACCATATATTTT
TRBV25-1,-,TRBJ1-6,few,CASSESAGYNSPLHF,TGTGCCAGCAGTGAATCGGCAGGCTATAATTCACCCCTCCACTTT
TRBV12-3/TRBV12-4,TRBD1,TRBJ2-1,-,CASSPLGDSEQFF,TGTGCCAGCAGTCCTCTTGGGGACAGTGAGCAGTTCTTC
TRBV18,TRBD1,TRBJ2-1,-,CASSPRTGSSYNEQFF,TGTGCCAGCTCACCACGGACAGGGTCATCCTACAATGAGCAGTTCTTC
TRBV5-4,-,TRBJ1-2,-,CASSPGTQERYGYTF,TGTGCCAGCAGTCCGGGGACACAAGAGCGCTATGGCTACACCTTC
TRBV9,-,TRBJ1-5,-,CASSVGSGLGNQPQHF,TGTGCCAGCAGCGTAGGGTCAGGGCTCGGGAATCAGCCCCAGCATTTT
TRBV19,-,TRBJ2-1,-,CASSTPGWWSEQFF,TGTGCCAGTAGTACCCCCGGGTGGTGGTCTGAGCAGTTCTTC
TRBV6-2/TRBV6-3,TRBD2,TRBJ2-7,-,CASSYSGAGIYEQYF,TGTGCCAGCAGTTACTCTGGAGCGGGGATCTACGAGCAGTACTTC
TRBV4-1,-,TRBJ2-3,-,CASSPKGEGNTDTQYF,TGCGCCAGCAGCCCCAAGGGGGAGGGGAACACAGATACGCAGTATTTT
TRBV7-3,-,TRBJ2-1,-,CASSLTGGVGRDEQFF,TGTGCCAGCAGCTTAACGGGGGGAGTTGGTAGAGATGAGCAGTTCTTC
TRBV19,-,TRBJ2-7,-,CASSNSGYEQYF,TGTGCCAGTAGTAATTCGGGGTACGAGCAGTACTTC
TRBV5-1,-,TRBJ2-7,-,CASSPAPREDWEQYF,TGCGCCAGCAGCCCCGCTCCGAGGGAGGATTGGGAGCAGTACTTC
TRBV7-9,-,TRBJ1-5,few,CASRPDWDTDSNQPQHF,TGTGCCAGCAGACCCGACTGGGACACTGACAGCAATCAGCCCCAGCATTTT
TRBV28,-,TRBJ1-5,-,CASSLYRAVNQPQHF,TGTGCCAGCAGTTTGTACAGGGCAGTCAATCAGCCCCAGCATTTT
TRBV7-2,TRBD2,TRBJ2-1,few,CASSLRWTSGPYNEQFF,TGTGCCAGCAGCTTAAGGTGGACTAGCGGGCCCTACAATGAGCAGTTCTTC
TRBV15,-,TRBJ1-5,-,CATSRGGVTDNQPQHF,TGTGCCACCAGCAGAGGGGGAGTGACCGACAATCAGCCCCAGCATTTT